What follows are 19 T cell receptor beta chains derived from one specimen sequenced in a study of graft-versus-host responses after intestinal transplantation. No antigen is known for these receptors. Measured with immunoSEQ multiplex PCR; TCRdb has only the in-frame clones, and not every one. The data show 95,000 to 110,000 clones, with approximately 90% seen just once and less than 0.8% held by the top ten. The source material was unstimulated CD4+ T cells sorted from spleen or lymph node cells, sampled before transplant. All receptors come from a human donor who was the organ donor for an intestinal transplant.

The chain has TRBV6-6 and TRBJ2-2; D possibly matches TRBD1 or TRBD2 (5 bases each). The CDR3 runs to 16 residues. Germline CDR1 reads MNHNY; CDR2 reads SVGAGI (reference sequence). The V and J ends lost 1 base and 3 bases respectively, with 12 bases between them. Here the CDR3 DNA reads TGTGCCAGCAGTTACTTCGGCCAGGGAGACACCGGGGAGCTGTTTTTT. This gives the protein CASSYFGQGDTGELFF.

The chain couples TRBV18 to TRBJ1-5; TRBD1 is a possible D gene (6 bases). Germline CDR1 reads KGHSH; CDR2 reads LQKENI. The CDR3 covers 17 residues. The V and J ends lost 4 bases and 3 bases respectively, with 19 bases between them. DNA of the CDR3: TGTGCCAGCTCACTCTCCGGGGGGATGGGGGCCAATCAGCCCCAGCATTTT. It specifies CASSLSGGMGANQPQHF.

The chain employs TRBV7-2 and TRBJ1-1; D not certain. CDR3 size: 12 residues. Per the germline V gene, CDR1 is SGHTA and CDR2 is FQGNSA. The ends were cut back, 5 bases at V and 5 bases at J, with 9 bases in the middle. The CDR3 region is CASSRKKTEAFF. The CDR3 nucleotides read TGTGCCAGCAGCAGAAAAAAAACTGAAGCTTTCTTT.

CDR3 bases: TGCGCCAGCAGTGAGTCCCGACTAGCGGGGAGGACAGATACGCAGTATTTT. As protein: CASSESRLAGRTDTQYF. The chain is built from TRBV10-1 and TRBJ2-3; 11 bases map to TRBD2. Germline V gene sequence: CDR1 WNHNN, CDR2 SYGVQD (reference sequence). V trimming: 0 bases; J trimming: 3 bases; junction bases outside the gene matches: 5. The CDR3 extends over 17 amino acids.

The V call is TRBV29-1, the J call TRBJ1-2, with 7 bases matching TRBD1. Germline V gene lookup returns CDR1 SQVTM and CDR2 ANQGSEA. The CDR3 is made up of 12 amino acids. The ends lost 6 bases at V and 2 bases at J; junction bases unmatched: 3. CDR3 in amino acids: CSVRQGNYGYTF. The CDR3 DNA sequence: TGCAGCGTGAGACAGGGCAACTATGGCTACACCTTC.

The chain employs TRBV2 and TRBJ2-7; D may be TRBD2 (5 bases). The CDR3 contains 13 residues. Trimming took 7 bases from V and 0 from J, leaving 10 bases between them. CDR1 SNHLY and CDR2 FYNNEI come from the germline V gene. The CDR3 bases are TGTGCCAGCATGACTACGCACTCCTACGAGCAGTACTTC. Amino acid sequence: CASMTTHSYEQYF.

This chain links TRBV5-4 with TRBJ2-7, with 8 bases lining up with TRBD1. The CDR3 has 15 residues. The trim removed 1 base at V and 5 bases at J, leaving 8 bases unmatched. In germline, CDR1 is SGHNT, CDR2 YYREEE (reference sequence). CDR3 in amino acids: CASSLLAGGFHEQYF. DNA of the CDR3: TGTGCCAGCAGCTTGCTGGCAGGGGGCTTTCACGAGCAGTACTTC.

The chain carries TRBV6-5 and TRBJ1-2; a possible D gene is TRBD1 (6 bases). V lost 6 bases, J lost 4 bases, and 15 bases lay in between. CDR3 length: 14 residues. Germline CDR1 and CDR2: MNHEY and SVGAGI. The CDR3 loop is CASRDSQGFYGYTF. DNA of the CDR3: TGTGCCAGCAGGGACAGCCAAGGATTCTATGGCTACACCTTC.

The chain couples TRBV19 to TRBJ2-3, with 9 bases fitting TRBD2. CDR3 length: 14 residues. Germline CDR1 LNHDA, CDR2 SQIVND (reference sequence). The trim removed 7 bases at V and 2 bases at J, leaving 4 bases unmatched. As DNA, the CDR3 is TGTGCCAGTATGGGCGGGGGGGCCACAGATACGCAGTATTTT. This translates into CASMGGGATDTQYF.

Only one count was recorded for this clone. CDR3 nucleotide sequence: TGTGCCAGCAGCCGAACCTCTGGCAGGGCAAATCAGCCCCAGCATTTT. Translated, it gives CASSRTSGRANQPQHF. V and J are TRBV13 and TRBJ1-5, with a possible D match to TRBD1 (5 bases). The V gene's germline CDR1 is PRHDT and CDR2 FYEKMQ (reference sequence). V lost 5 bases and J lost 4, with 18 bases in between. The CDR3 has 16 amino acids. The entire variable domain, with the rest obtained from reference TRBV13 and TRBJ1-5, is as follows: AAGVIQSPRHLIKEKRETATLKCYPIPRHDTVYWYQQGPGQDPQFLISFYEKMQSDKGSIPDRFSAQQFSDYHSELNMSSLELGDSALYFCASSRTSGRANQPQHFGDGTRLSIL.

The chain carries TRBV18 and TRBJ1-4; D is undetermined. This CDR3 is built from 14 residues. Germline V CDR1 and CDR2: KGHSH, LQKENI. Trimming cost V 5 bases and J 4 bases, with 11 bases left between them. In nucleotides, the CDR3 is TGTGCCAGCTCATCCCTCCCGGTTAATGAAAAACTGTTTTTT. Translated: CASSSLPVNEKLFF.

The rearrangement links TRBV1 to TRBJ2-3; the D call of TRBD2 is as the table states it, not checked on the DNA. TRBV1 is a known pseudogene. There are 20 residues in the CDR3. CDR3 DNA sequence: TGCACCAGCAGCCAAGAAATAATTAGTTGCGGTCAGCCTAGCACAGATACGCAGTATTTT. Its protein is CTSSQEIISCGQPSTDTQYF.

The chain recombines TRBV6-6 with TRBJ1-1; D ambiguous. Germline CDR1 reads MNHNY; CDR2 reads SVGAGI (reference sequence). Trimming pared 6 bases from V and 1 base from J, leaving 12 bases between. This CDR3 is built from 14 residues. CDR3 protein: CASSHRAGNTEAFF. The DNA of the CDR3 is TGTGCCAGCAGCCACCGGGCAGGGAACACTGAAGCTTTCTTT.

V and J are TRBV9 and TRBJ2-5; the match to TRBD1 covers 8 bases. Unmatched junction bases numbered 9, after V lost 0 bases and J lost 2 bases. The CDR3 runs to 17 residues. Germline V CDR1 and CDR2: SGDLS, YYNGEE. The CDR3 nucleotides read TGTGCCAGCAGCGTAGACCTAGACAGGGGACCACAAGAGACCCAGTACTTC. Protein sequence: CASSVDLDRGPQETQYF.

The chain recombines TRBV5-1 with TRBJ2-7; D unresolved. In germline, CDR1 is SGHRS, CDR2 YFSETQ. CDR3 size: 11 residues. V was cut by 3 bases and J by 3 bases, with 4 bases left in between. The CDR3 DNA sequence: TGCGCCAGCAGCTCTGACTACGAGCAGTACTTC. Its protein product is CASSSDYEQYF.

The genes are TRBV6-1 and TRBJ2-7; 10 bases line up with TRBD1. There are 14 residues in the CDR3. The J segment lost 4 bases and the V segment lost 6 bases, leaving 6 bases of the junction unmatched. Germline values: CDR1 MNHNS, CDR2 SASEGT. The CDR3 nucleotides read TGTGCCAGCAGCCGGGACAGGGGTGTTTACGAGCAGTACTTC. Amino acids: CASSRDRGVYEQYF.

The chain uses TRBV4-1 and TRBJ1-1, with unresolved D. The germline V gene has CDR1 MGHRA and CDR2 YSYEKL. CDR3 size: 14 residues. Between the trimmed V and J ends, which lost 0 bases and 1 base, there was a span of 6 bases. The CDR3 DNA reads TGCGCCAGCAGCCAAGATCTAAGGAACACTGAAGCTTTCTTT. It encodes CASSQDLRNTEAFF.

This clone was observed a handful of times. The CDR3 loop is CASSSLAGGTDTQYF. The CDR3 DNA follows: TGTGCCAGTAGTTCGCTAGCGGGAGGCACAGATACGCAGTATTTT. The chain has TRBV19 and TRBJ2-3; 10 bases line up with TRBD2. Trimming cost V 5 bases and J 1 base; bases outside gene matches: 3. The CDR3 extends over 15 amino acids. CDR1 is LNHDA and CDR2 is SQIVND in the germline V gene (reference sequence).

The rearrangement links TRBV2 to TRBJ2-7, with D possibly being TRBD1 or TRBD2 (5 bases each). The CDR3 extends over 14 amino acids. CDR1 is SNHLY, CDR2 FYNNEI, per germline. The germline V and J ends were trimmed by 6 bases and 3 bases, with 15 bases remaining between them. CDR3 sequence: CASRSGRGNYEQYF. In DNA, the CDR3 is TGTGCCAGCAGATCGGGACGGGGCAACTACGAGCAGTACTTC.